This T cell receptor (beta chain) was captured by sequencing in a study of T-cell reconstitution after alpha-beta-depleted transplantation in children. Unique molecular identifiers were incorporated when the TCRbeta library was constructed. Using its own MiXCR run on the PCR reads, TCRdb lists one record per CDR3 protein. The repertoire holds about 610,000 distinct CDR3 sequences, with over 9.5% as singletons. The material was PBMCs from the stem cell graft donor, obtained from the stem cell graft. This clonotype originated in a human donor who donated a stem cell graft to a child with acute myeloid leukemia.

The CDR3 nucleotides are TGTGCCAGCAGCTTAGCGAGGGGACAGGGAAACGAGCAGTACTTC. It is translated as CASSLARGQGNEQYF. This chain links TRBV7-2 with TRBJ2-7, with TRBD1 identical over 9 bases. CDR3 length: 15 amino acids. J lost 5 bases, V lost 0 bases, and 5 bases had no gene match. Germline V gene sequence: CDR1 SGHTA, CDR2 FQGNSA.